The 27 T cell receptor beta chains presented below share a single source sample, sequenced in a study of cytomegalovirus exposure and HLA in healthy donors. Primers included in the PCR were 60 Vbeta and 13 Jbeta primers. Here immunoSEQ multiplex PCR was the method, and the copy in TCRdb shows in-frame clones only, minus some. This sample has 150,000 or so clones, with more than 70% found just once. Material: PBMCs. The receptors here all came from a boy aged 2 to 10 in good health and CMV-seronegative.

This chain connects TRBV28 to TRBJ2-1, with no clear D. The V end lost 3 bases, the J end lost 7 bases, and 16 bases lay between the germline ends. Germline assignment: CDR1 MDHEN and CDR2 SYDVKM. This CDR3 is built from 15 residues. Here the CDR3 reads CASSFRDGGENEQFF. The CDR3 nucleotides are TGTGCCAGCAGTTTCCGTGACGGCGGAGAGAATGAGCAGTTCTTC.

This chain connects TRBV5-6 to TRBJ2-7, with a weak D call TRBD1 (5 bases). Trimming shortened V by 4 bases and J by 0 bases, and 11 bases separated the two germline ends. This CDR3 contains 14 residues. Germline V gene data show CDR1 as SGHDT and CDR2 as YYEEEE. The CDR3 sequence is CASSATASSYEQYF. The CDR3, as DNA: TGTGCCAGCAGCGCGACAGCTTCCTCCTACGAGCAGTACTTC.

The chain couples TRBV5-4 to TRBJ2-5; no clear D gene. The CDR3 totals 14 residues. Trimming left V 3 bases short and J 0 bases short, with 9 bases between. The V gene's germline CDR1 is SGHNT and CDR2 YYREEE (reference sequence). CDR3 loop: CASSSFLYQETQYF. For the CDR3, the DNA is TGTGCCAGCAGCTCTTTTTTGTACCAAGAGACCCAGTACTTC.

The chain links TRBV5-5 to TRBJ1-1; D may be TRBD1 (6 bases). In germline, CDR1 is SGHKS, CDR2 YYEKEE (reference sequence). CDR3 size: 14 residues. Trimming cost V 0 bases and J 7 bases, with 13 bases left between them. The CDR3 region has the DNA TGTGCCAGCAGCTTGGCCCTGGGGGGGCTTGAAGCTTTCTTT. It codes for CASSLALGGLEAFF. Based on the CDR3 plus reference TRBV5-5 and TRBJ1-1, the full variable domain is DAGVTQSPTHLIKTRGQQVTLRCSPISGHKSVSWYQQVLGQGPQFIFQYYEKEERGRGNFPDRFSARQFPNYSSELNVNALLLGDSALYLCASSLALGGLEAFFGQGTRLTVV.

This chain joins TRBV9 and TRBJ2-2; 7 bases map to TRBD1. The germline CDR1 and CDR2 sequences are SGDLS and YYNGEE. This CDR3 is 17 amino acids long. V lost 3 bases and J lost 3; bases outside the gene matches: 11. The CDR3 nucleotides are TGTGCCAGCAGCGCGGTTACCGGGACAGCGTACACCGGGGAGCTGTTTTTT. Its protein product is CASSAVTGTAYTGELFF.

The rearrangement links TRBV4-2 to TRBJ2-7, with 8 bases that match TRBD2. The CDR3 covers 16 residues. The germline V gene has CDR1 LGHNA and CDR2 YNFKEQ. The ends lost 5 bases at V and 0 bases at J; junction bases unmatched: 9. CDR3 nucleotide sequence: TGTGCCAGCAGCGCACCGGGACTAGTGAGCTCCTACGAGCAGTACTTC. Encoded protein: CASSAPGLVSSYEQYF.

This clone was observed once. The chain couples TRBV11-3 to TRBJ2-5; 8 bases are a match to TRBD1. Trimming removed 4 bases from V and 5 bases from J; junction bases left unmatched: 9. CDR1 and CDR2 from the germline V gene are SGHNT and YENEEA. This CDR3 has 15 residues. The CDR3 DNA is TGTGCCAGCAGCTCAAGGACAGGGTTTAGGGAGACCCAGTACTTC. Protein sequence: CASSSRTGFRETQYF.

The V call is TRBV9, the J call TRBJ1-1; TRBD1 agrees at 9 bases. The CDR3 extends over 14 amino acids. CDR1 SGDLS and CDR2 YYNGEE come from the germline V gene. The V segment lost 5 bases and the J segment 5 bases; nucleotides outside the gene matches: 7. CDR3 bases: TGTGCCAGCAGTCCAAGGGACAGGGTAACTGAAGCTTTCTTT. It translates to CASSPRDRVTEAFF.

This rearrangement joins TRBV2 to TRBJ1-1; 7 bases match TRBD1. The junction had 1 base not matched to a gene; V was cut back by 3 bases and J by 3 bases. Germline CDR1 SNHLY, CDR2 FYNNEI. This CDR3 has 13 residues. The CDR3 loop reads CASSDRGDTEAFF. The CDR3 bases are TGTGCCAGCAGTGACAGGGGGGACACTGAAGCTTTCTTT.

This rearrangement joins TRBV29-1 to TRBJ1-1; no firm D call. The CDR3 is made up of 12 amino acids. Trimming stripped 4 bases from V and 4 bases from J, with 10 bases between. Looked up from germline, CDR1 is SQVTM and CDR2 is ANQGSEA. The DNA of the CDR3 is TGCAGCGTTGTTACGGGAGGCACTGAAGCTTTCTTT. It encodes CSVVTGGTEAFF.

The chain carries TRBV11-2 and TRBJ1-1; D remains ambiguous. The CDR3 is made up of 13 amino acids. The germline CDR1 and CDR2 sequences are SGHAT and FQNNGV. V was clipped by 5 bases and J by 1 base, with 8 bases between them. The CDR3 protein is CASSRWRNTEAFF. The CDR3 DNA sequence: TGTGCCAGCAGCCGCTGGAGGAACACTGAAGCTTTCTTT.

The chain links TRBV5-4 to TRBJ1-1; D may be TRBD1 (6 bases). Germline V gene sequence: CDR1 SGHNT, CDR2 YYREEE (reference sequence). The V end was cut by 0 bases, the J end by 4 bases, with 13 bases between. The CDR3 extends over 15 amino acids. CDR3 amino acids: CASSLATTGGTEAFF. CDR3 DNA sequence: TGTGCCAGCAGCTTGGCCACGACAGGCGGCACTGAAGCTTTCTTT.

V usage is TRBV19 and J usage is TRBJ2-5; 14 bases map to TRBD2. CDR3 length: 19 residues. Germline values: CDR1 LNHDA, CDR2 SQIVND (reference sequence). V gave up 4 bases and J gave up 4 bases; unmatched junction bases: 14. The CDR3 region is CASSKMGTSGSLWGETQYF. The CDR3 DNA is TGTGCCAGTAGTAAGATGGGGACTAGCGGGAGTTTATGGGGAGAGACCCAGTACTTC. Based on the CDR3 plus reference TRBV19 and TRBJ2-5, the full variable domain is DGGITQSPKYLFRKEGQNVTLSCEQNLNHDAMYWYRQDPGQGLRLIYYSQIVNDFQKGDIAEGYSVSREKKESFPLTVTSAQKNPTAFYLCASSKMGTSGSLWGETQYFGPGTRLLVL.

The rearrangement joins TRBV11-1 to TRBJ2-7, with 9 bases lining up with TRBD2. The junction had 5 bases not matched to a gene; V was cut back by 1 base and J by 4 bases. The CDR3 is 15 amino acids. The V gene's germline CDR1 is SGHAT and CDR2 FQDESV (reference sequence). The CDR3 protein is CASSLDLAGVYEQYF. The CDR3, as DNA: TGTGCCAGCAGCTTAGATTTAGCGGGAGTGTACGAGCAGTACTTC.

The chain combines TRBV5-1 with TRBJ1-3; tentative D call: TRBD1 (5 bases). CDR1 is SGHRS, CDR2 YFSETQ, per germline. Trimming stripped 0 bases from V and 6 bases from J, with 10 bases between. This CDR3 is built from 14 residues. CDR3 loop: CASSLGDLENTIYF. The CDR3 DNA reads as TGCGCCAGCAGCTTGGGGGACTTGGAAAACACCATATATTTT.

The chain carries TRBV28 and TRBJ2-5, with a possible D match to TRBD2 (6 bases). V lost 10 bases and J lost 5, with 20 bases in between. This CDR3 comprises 14 residues. Looked up from germline, CDR1 is MDHEN and CDR2 is SYDVKM. DNA of the CDR3: TGTGCCACGTTCTTAAACTCGGGGAGGGAGACCCAGTACTTC. Its translation: CATFLNSGRETQYF.

V gene TRBV25-1 combines with J gene TRBJ1-1; a possible D gene is TRBD1 (6 bases). The V end lost 4 bases, the J end lost 4 bases, and 10 bases lay between the germline ends. The CDR3 is 13 amino acids. CDR1 and CDR2 (germline): MGHDK, SYGVNS. CDR3 loop: CASSARGSTEAFF. CDR3 bases: TGTGCCAGCAGTGCCAGGGGAAGCACTGAAGCTTTCTTT.

The chain uses TRBV5-6 and TRBJ1-2; 8 bases match TRBD1. The CDR3 covers 14 residues. The V gene's germline CDR1 is SGHDT and CDR2 YYEEEE. V shed 0 bases and J 8 bases; nucleotides not matched to a gene: 6. The CDR3 coding sequence is TGTGCCAGCAGCTTGGGGACAGGGTCGCTCGGCTACACCTTC. Protein product: CASSLGTGSLGYTF.

The chain recombines TRBV29-1 with TRBJ2-1; 7 bases align to TRBD1. In germline, CDR1 is SQVTM, CDR2 ANQGSEA. This CDR3 is built from 12 residues. V lost 3 bases to trimming and J lost 11 bases; unmatched junction nucleotides: 7. This chain's CDR3 is CSVDDAGGKQFF. The CDR3 DNA sequence: TGCAGCGTTGACGACGCAGGGGGAAAGCAGTTCTTC.

This clone was found once. The V and J genes are TRBV29-1 and TRBJ1-2; D is perhaps TRBD1 (6 bases). Germline-derived CDR1 and CDR2 are SQVTM and ANQGSEA. This CDR3 has 13 amino acids. Trimming removed 3 bases from V and 2 bases from J, with 10 bases in between. CDR3 sequence reads: CSVDTGLNYGYTF. The CDR3 coding sequence is TGCAGCGTTGACACAGGGTTGAACTATGGCTACACCTTC.

The chain uses TRBV14 and TRBJ1-1; D call uncertain. Germline CDR1 is SGHDN and CDR2 is FVKESK. This CDR3 spans 13 amino acids. The V end was cut by 3 bases, the J end by 9 bases, with 14 bases between. CDR3 in DNA: TGTGCCAGCAGCCACGATGGGAGCCCACAAGCTTTCTTT. It yields the protein CASSHDGSPQAFF.

In this sample, this clone turned up once. The J gene is TRBJ2-5, the V gene TRBV7-8; maybe TRBD2 (6 bases). V was cut by 5 bases and J by 1 base, with 11 bases left in between. The CDR3 is 14 amino acids. From germline, CDR1 is SGHVS and CDR2 FQNEAQ. CDR3 in amino acids: CASSPGSPQETQYF. CDR3 sequence (DNA): TGTGCCAGCAGCCCCGGGAGCCCCCAAGAGACCCAGTACTTC.

This clone appeared a few times. The gene calls are TRBV6-5 and TRBJ1-1; weak D call: TRBD1 (5 bases). Trimming shortened V by 5 bases and J by 1 base, and 8 bases separated the two germline ends. The CDR3 contains 13 residues. Looked up from germline, CDR1 is MNHEY and CDR2 is SVGAGI. DNA of the CDR3: TGTGCCAGCAGTCCACAGGAGAACACTGAAGCTTTCTTT. It translates to CASSPQENTEAFF.

This clone was seen only once. The gene calls are TRBV2 and TRBJ2-7, with no clear D. In germline, CDR1 is SNHLY, CDR2 FYNNEI. Trimming stripped 6 bases from V and 4 bases from J, with 7 bases between. This CDR3 has 11 amino acids. CDR3 sequence reads: CASSTSYEQYF. Written as DNA, the CDR3 is TGTGCCAGCAGCACCAGTTACGAGCAGTACTTC.

This clone was observed a few times. CDR3 sequence: CASSLGSGTDLATNEKLFF. The DNA of the CDR3 is TGTGCCAGCAGCTTAGGTTCCGGGACAGACCTTGCAACTAATGAAAAACTGTTTTTT. The chain is built from TRBV7-9 and TRBJ1-4; 7 nucleotides agree with TRBD1. The ends lost 1 base at V and 0 bases at J; junction bases unmatched: 11. Germline CDR1 reads SEHNR; CDR2 reads FQNEAQ (reference sequence). The CDR3 sequence is 19 residues long. Based on the CDR3 plus reference TRBV7-9 and TRBJ1-4, the full variable domain is DTGVSQNPRHKITKRGQNVTFRCDPISEHNRLYWYRQTLGQGPEFLTYFQNEAQLEKSRLLSDRFSAERPKGSFSTLEIQRTEQGDSAMYLCASSLGSGTDLATNEKLFFGSGTQLSVL.

V gene TRBV19 combines with J gene TRBJ2-7, with TRBD2 matching over 10 bases. J was trimmed by 8 bases and V by 6 bases; bases with no gene match: 10. CDR1 is LNHDA, CDR2 SQIVND, per germline (reference sequence). CDR3 size: 14 residues. This chain's CDR3 is CASRGAGGSIKQYF. CDR3 bases: TGTGCCAGTAGGGGAGCGGGAGGGAGTATAAAGCAGTACTTC. The full variable domain, with the rest looked up from reference TRBV19 and TRBJ2-7, is DGGITQSPKYLFRKEGQNVTLSCEQNLNHDAMYWYRQDPGQGLRLIYYSQIVNDFQKGDIAEGYSVSREKKESFPLTVTSAQKNPTAFYLCASRGAGGSIKQYFGPGTRLTVT.

The gene calls are TRBV18 and TRBJ1-2; 7 bases agree with TRBD1. CDR3 size: 13 residues. Germline CDR1 is KGHSH and CDR2 is LQKENI. The J segment lost 3 bases and the V segment lost 2 bases, leaving 0 bases of the junction unmatched. The CDR3 nucleotides are TGTGCCAGCTCACCAGGGACAGACTATGGCTACACCTTC. Translating it yields CASSPGTDYGYTF. Combining the CDR3 with reference TRBV18 and TRBJ1-2 gives the whole variable domain NAGVMQNPRHLVRRRGQEARLRCSPMKGHSHVYWYRQLPEEGLKFMVYLQKENIIDESGMPKERFSAEFPKEGPSILRIQQVVRGDSAAYFCASSPGTDYGYTFGSGTRLTVV.